These 15 T cell receptor beta chains were all obtained from the same sample, sequenced in a study of spatial heterogeneity in lung cancer. TCRdb fed the 5' RACE reads into MiXCR, producing one record per CDR3 protein. This sample carries approximately 50,000 distinct CDR3 sequences, roughly 7.4% of them seen once, and the ten largest clones take 35% to 45%. Time point specified: blood at routine non-recurrence follow-up after resection. No cells were sorted before sequencing. The whole RNA sequenced was extracted from tumor, nontumor lung or frozen PBMC. The material sequenced was PBMCs, taken at follow-up. The receptors here all came from a female donor with early-stage non-small cell lung cancer.

This clonotype was observed many times. The chain links TRBV18 to TRBJ1-1; D uncertain. The CDR3 is 13 residues long. Germline CDR1 KGHSH, CDR2 LQKENI. Trimming shortened V by 3 bases and J by 4 bases, and 9 bases separated the two germline ends. CDR3 coding DNA: TGTGCCAGCTCACCGGGGAGGGCCACTGAAGCTTTCTTT. It translates to CASSPGRATEAFF. Looking up the rest from reference TRBV18 and TRBJ1-1 gives the full variable domain: NAGVMQNPRHLVRRRGQEARLRCSPMKGHSHVYWYRQLPEEGLKFMVYLQKENIIDESGMPKERFSAEFPKEGPSILRIQQVVRGDSAAYFCASSPGRATEAFFGQGTRLTVV.

In its sample, this clonotype was seen many times. This chain uses TRBV2 with TRBJ1-6; D is uncertain. Germline CDR1 and CDR2: SNHLY and FYNNEI. V was cut by 7 bases and J by 8 bases, with 12 bases left in between. This CDR3 is built from 13 residues. The CDR3 nucleotides read TGTGCCAGCAATACCTATAAAGATTCACCCCTCCACTTT. This encodes CASNTYKDSPLHF.

This clonotype occurred many times. V usage is TRBV11-2 and J usage is TRBJ2-5; 8 bases map to TRBD2. V lost 3 bases, J lost 4 bases, and 7 bases stayed unmatched. The CDR3 has 15 residues. Germline loops: CDR1 SGHAT, CDR2 FQNNGV. The CDR3 DNA is TGTGCCAGCAGCTTCAGGACGGGGGGGCGAGAGACCCAGTACTTC. Amino acid sequence: CASSFRTGGRETQYF.

A few counts support this clonotype. The rearrangement links TRBV4-1 to TRBJ2-1, with 9 bases fitting TRBD2. Per germline, CDR1 MGHRA and CDR2 YSYEKL. Trimming cost V 1 base and J 9 bases; bases outside gene matches: 4. The CDR3 runs to 14 residues. The CDR3 DNA reads as TGCGCCAGCAGCCAAGTAGCGGGGGCGACTGAGCAGTTCTTC. This codes for CASSQVAGATEQFF.

This clonotype was seen a handful of times. The chain combines TRBV27 with TRBJ2-1; D is unresolved. Germline V CDR1 and CDR2: MNHEY, SMNVEV (reference sequence). V lost 5 bases and J lost 0, with 11 bases in between. The CDR3 is 15 amino acids. As DNA, the CDR3 is TGTGCCAGCAGTCGACGGCTAAGCTCCTACAATGAGCAGTTCTTC. Its protein is CASSRRLSSYNEQFF.

This clonotype was counted at least ten times. The V call is TRBV6-5, the J call TRBJ1-2; 8 nucleotides line up with TRBD1. Germline values: CDR1 MNHEY, CDR2 SVGAGI. V dropped 10 bases and J dropped 4; count of bases not matched to a gene: 8. This CDR3 is built from 13 residues. The CDR3 sequence: CATWTGQFYGYTF. For the CDR3, the DNA is TGTGCCACCTGGACAGGGCAGTTCTATGGCTACACCTTC.

The rearrangement joins TRBV19 to TRBJ1-4, with D possibly TRBD1 on 5 matching bases. Germline values: CDR1 LNHDA, CDR2 SQIVND (reference sequence). V gave up 1 base and J gave up 0 bases, with 6 bases separating them. The CDR3 contains 15 residues. The DNA for the CDR3 is TGTGCCAGTAGTATAGCGGGGGCAACTAATGAAAAACTGTTTTTT. Its translation is CASSIAGATNEKLFF.

This rearrangement joins TRBV7-2 to TRBJ2-7; the match to TRBD2 covers 13 bases. The trim removed 6 bases at V and 3 bases at J, leaving 2 bases unmatched. CDR1 SGHTA and CDR2 FQGNSA come from the germline V gene. The CDR3 runs 14 residues. Here the CDR3 reads CASRRLAGGYEQYF. The CDR3 DNA follows: TGTGCCAGCAGACGACTAGCGGGGGGCTACGAGCAGTACTTC. The full variable domain, in which reference TRBV7-2 and TRBJ2-7 provide the parts outside the CDR3, is GAGVSQSPSNKVTEKGKDVELRCDPISGHTALYWYRQSLGQGLEFLIYFQGNSAPDKSGLPSDRFSAERTGGSVSTLTIQRTQQEDSAVYLCASRRLAGGYEQYFGPGTRLTVT.

The V gene is TRBV18, the J gene TRBJ2-3; TRBD1 agrees at 12 bases. The length of the CDR3 is 16 residues. The germline V gene has CDR1 KGHSH and CDR2 LQKENI. V dropped 2 bases and J dropped 2; count of bases not matched to a gene: 2. CDR3 protein: CASSPGTGGTTDTQYF. CDR3 nucleotide sequence: TGTGCCAGCTCACCAGGGACAGGGGGCACCACAGATACGCAGTATTTT.

The sample holds many counts of this clonotype. The CDR3 here is CASSRLASYTDTQYF. The CDR3 region has the DNA TGTGCCAGCAGCCGACTAGCGTCCTACACAGATACGCAGTATTTT. The genes are TRBV11-2 and TRBJ2-3; 8 bases fit TRBD2. Trimming cost V 5 bases and J 2 bases; bases outside gene matches: 6. This CDR3 contains 15 residues. Germline loops: CDR1 SGHAT, CDR2 FQNNGV. The entire variable domain, with the rest obtained from reference TRBV11-2 and TRBJ2-3, is as follows: EAGVAQSPRYKIIEKRQSVAFWCNPISGHATLYWYQQILGQGPKLLIQFQNNGVVDDSQLPKDRFSAERLKGVDSTLKIQPAKLEDSAVYLCASSRLASYTDTQYFGPGTRLTVL.

In its sample, this clonotype was seen many times. The chain links TRBV3-1 to TRBJ2-4, with D possibly being TRBD2 (5 bases). The CDR3 loop spans 17 amino acids. In germline, CDR1 is LGHDT, CDR2 YNNKEL (reference sequence). Trimming cost V 0 bases and J 5 bases, with 17 bases left between them. CDR3 in amino acids: CASSQEGVRGRENIQYF. The CDR3 DNA sequence: TGTGCCAGCAGCCAAGAAGGTGTCCGGGGAAGGGAAAACATTCAGTACTTC.

The rearrangement links TRBV12-3 or TRBV12-4 to TRBJ1-1; D is uncertain. The CDR3 spans 13 residues. Trimming shortened V by 2 bases and J by 4 bases, and 8 bases separated the two germline ends. The CDR3 nucleotides are TGTGCCAGCAGTTTAAATACTGGCACTGAAGCTTTCTTT. Translated: CASSLNTGTEAFF.

This clonotype has at least ten counts. The DNA for the CDR3 is TGTGCCAGCAGCTTAGTGGGGGTCCACTCCCCCGATACGCAGTATTTT. As protein: CASSLVGVHSPDTQYF. The V gene is TRBV7-9, the J gene TRBJ2-3; D tentatively fits TRBD1 or TRBD2 (5 bases each). Germline V gene lookup returns CDR1 SEHNR and CDR2 FQNEAQ (reference sequence). The CDR3 is 16 residues long. Between the trimmed V and J ends, which lost 1 base and 6 bases, there was a span of 17 bases.

This chain joins TRBV7-2 and TRBJ1-4; no clear D. Germline CDR1 SGHTA, CDR2 FQGNSA. V lost 2 bases, J lost 4 bases, and 17 bases lay in between. The CDR3 is 17 residues long. The CDR3 is CASSLRGRTHINEKLFF. The CDR3 region has the DNA TGTGCCAGCAGCTTAAGAGGCCGAACTCATATTAATGAAAAACTGTTTTTT.

The chain uses TRBV7-9 and TRBJ2-5; 9 nucleotides match TRBD1. Germline CDR1 is SEHNR and CDR2 is FQNEAQ (reference sequence). The CDR3 runs 14 residues. J gave up 1 base and V 5 bases, and 2 bases lay outside the gene matches. In DNA, the CDR3 is TGTGCCAGCAGCGCGGGACAGGGCCAAGAGACCCAGTACTTC. Its translation: CASSAGQGQETQYF.